The 19 T cell receptor beta chains reported below all come from one sample, sequenced in a study of Tregs in tolerant kidney transplant recipients. CFSE-labeled recipient PBMCs were cultured around six days with irradiated graft donor PBMCs, then FACS-sorted. Sequencing used immunoSEQ multiplex PCR; TCRdb keeps in-frame clones, though not all of them. The sample's table shows under 2,000 clones. These receptors are not linked to any known antigen. Material: CD4+ T cells from blood cultured with allogeneic cells, obtained before the transplant. The source of these receptors is a human patient who received a combined kidney and bone marrow transplant.

Its frequency marks this clone as medium-sized (0.01 to 0.1%). The DNA read from the CDR3 is TGTGCCAGCAGCCCTTTAAGCAACTTGTTGCACGAG. This gives the protein CASSPLSNLLHE. The entire CDR3 sequence reads CASSPLSNLLHEQYF. The chain carries TRBV7-8 and TRBJ2-7; D is uncertain. The sequence runs out 3 residues before the end of the CDR3; the remainder is reconstructed from the germline J gene. The CDR3 runs to 15 residues. From germline, CDR1 is SGHVS and CDR2 FQNEAQ. Trimming removed 5 bases from V and 5 bases from J, with 19 bases in between.

In regard to this clone: With the read ending 3 residues before the CDR3 end, the germline J gene is used to fill in that end. V usage is TRBV7-9 and J usage is TRBJ1-2; TRBD1 might be the D (5 bases). Per germline, CDR1 SEHNR and CDR2 FQNEAQ (reference sequence). The CDR3 has 12 residues. CDR3 DNA (partial): TGTGCCAGCAGCCTGGAACCAGGGTAC. Translation gives CASSLEPGY. The entire CDR3 sequence reads CASSLEPGYYTF.

This clone counts as medium-sized (0.01 to 0.1%) by frequency. The CDR3 goes on 3 residues after the read ends, and that part is filled in from the germline J gene. The rearrangement uses TRBV11-2 and TRBJ2-7; 10 positions agree with TRBD1. CDR3 length equals 15 residues. CDR1 and CDR2 from the germline V gene are SGHAT and FQNNGV. The J segment lost 3 bases and the V segment lost 5 bases, leaving 7 bases of the junction unmatched. The CDR3 protein is CASSTPGQGLYEQYF. The sequenced CDR3 bases are TGTGCCAGCAGCACACCGGGACAGGGGCTCTACGAG.

In regard to this clone: The read falls 3 residues short of the CDR3 end, and the missing part is taken from the germline J gene. The J gene is TRBJ2-5, the V gene TRBV20-1; 8 bases line up with TRBD2. CDR1 and CDR2 from the germline V gene are DFQATT and SNEGSKA (reference sequence). Unmatched junction bases numbered 4, after V lost 1 base and J lost 0 bases. The CDR3 has 15 residues. This CDR3 is CSARAAGENQETQYF. The CDR3 bases that were read are TGCAGTGCTAGAGCAGCGGGAGAGAACCAAGAGACC.

This clone shows up as medium-sized (0.01 to 0.1%) by frequency. The read ends 3 residues early relative to the CDR3; the germline J gene fills the gap. The rearrangement joins TRBV6-4 to TRBJ1-1; D possibly corresponds to TRBD1 (5 bases). The CDR3 sequence is 13 residues long. Per the germline V gene, CDR1 is MRHNA and CDR2 is SNTAGT. The part of the CDR3 DNA that was read is TGTGCCAGCAGTGACCAGGGATTGGGCTTA. It specifies CASSDQGLGL. From start to end, the CDR3 is CASSDQGLGLAFF.

On this clone itself: The read terminates 3 residues before the CDR3 end, so the remaining end is supplied by the germline J gene. The chain carries TRBV19 and TRBJ2-2; 10 bases fit TRBD1. Looked up from germline, CDR1 is LNHDA and CDR2 is SQIVND (reference sequence). CDR3 length: 13 residues. CDR3 sequence: CATDRGKLGKLFF. The part of the CDR3 DNA that was read is TGTGCCACGGACAGGGGGAAGCTGGGAAAG.

Of note for this clone: The CDR3 goes on 3 residues after the read ends, and that part is filled in from the germline J gene. The V gene is TRBV7-7, the J gene TRBJ1-2, with TRBD1 as a possible D gene (5 bases). The CDR3 has 13 residues. Looked up from germline, CDR1 is SSHAT and CDR2 is FNYEAQ (reference sequence). The chain's CDR3 is CASSFGLAGDYTF. The part of the CDR3 DNA that was read is TGTGCCAGCAGCTTCGGACTAGCGGGGGAC.

This clone registers medium-sized by frequency. The read terminates 3 residues ahead of where the CDR3 ends, so the germline J gene completes it. V gene TRBV30 combines with J gene TRBJ1-5; D is unresolved. CDR3 size: 14 residues. Looked up from germline, CDR1 is GTSNPN and CDR2 is SVGIG (reference sequence). V dropped 0 bases and J dropped 3 bases, with 9 bases sitting between them. The CDR3 protein is CAWSVPGSNQPQHF. Partial CDR3 DNA: TGTGCCTGGAGTGTACCGGGTTCCAATCAGCCC.

On this clone: The read terminates 3 residues ahead of where the CDR3 ends, so the germline J gene completes it. The chain joins TRBV18 to TRBJ1-2; 9 nucleotides match TRBD1. Germline V lookup: CDR1 KGHSH, CDR2 LQKENI. This CDR3 is 15 amino acids long. CDR3 sequence: CASSPDRGHTYDYTF. The CDR3 bases that were read are TGTGCCAGCTCACCGGACAGGGGTCATACCTACGAC.

As to this clone: A junction boundary mismatches the germline segment, possibly from a read error. The sequence runs out 3 residues before the end of the CDR3; the remainder is reconstructed from the germline J gene. The V and J genes are TRBV19 and TRBJ2-7; D is ambiguous. CDR1 and CDR2 (germline): LNHDA, SQIVND (reference sequence). CDR3 length: 11 residues. The CDR3 reads CPSRTGYEQYF. The sequenced part of the CDR3 DNA is TGTCCCAGTAGAACCGGCTACGAG.

Comments on this clone: Read sequence stops 3 residues before the CDR3 end, and the germline J gene provides the missing end. The rearrangement joins TRBV5-6 to TRBJ1-2; D unresolved. Germline CDR1 and CDR2: SGHDT and YYEEEE. Trimming removed 0 bases from V and 7 bases from J, with 10 bases in between. This CDR3 contains 13 residues. The CDR3 loop reads CASSLVGEGGYTF. The sequenced part of the CDR3 DNA is TGTGCCAGCAGCTTGGTCGGGGAAGGTGGC.

Note on this clone: The read stops 3 residues short of the end of the CDR3; the missing end is completed from the germline J gene. This sequence joins TRBV19 and TRBJ2-1, with 10 bases fitting TRBD2. With V trimmed by 5 bases and J by 7 bases, 8 bases remained unmatched. The CDR3 has 15 residues. The germline CDR1 and CDR2 sequences are LNHDA and SQIVND (reference sequence). The CDR3 reads CASSPLAGDSNEQFF. The CDR3 DNA, read in part, is TGTGCCAGTAGTCCCCTAGCGGGGGACTCTAATGAG. The full variable domain, its missing parts supplied by reference TRBV19 and TRBJ2-1, is DGGITQSPKYLFRKEGQNVTLSCEQNLNHDAMYWYRQDPGQGLRLIYYSQIVNDFQKGDIAEGYSVSREKKESFPLTVTSAQKNPTAFYLCASSPLAGDSNEQFFGPGTRLTVL.

Judged by frequency, this clone is large. CDR3 bases read: TGCAGTGGCGGAGCACGCACAGATACG. Protein: CSGGARTDT. The whole CDR3 protein is CSGGARTDTQYF. The chain carries TRBV20-1 and TRBJ2-3; D is unresolved. The missing CDR3 end, 3 residues past where the read stops, is filled in from the germline J gene. This CDR3 contains 12 residues. Germline assignment: CDR1 DFQATT and CDR2 SNEGSKA (reference sequence). Trimming pared 7 bases from V and 1 base from J, leaving 9 bases between.

CDR3: CASRRTSGSWDYTF. The CDR3 DNA, read in part, is TGTGCCAGCAGACGGACTAGCGGGAGTTGGGAC. V and J are TRBV6-2 or TRBV6-3 and TRBJ1-2; D not resolved. The read halts 3 residues ahead of the CDR3 end, with the missing end drawn from the germline J gene. Looked up from germline, CDR1 is MNHEY and CDR2 is SVGEGT. The CDR3 consists of 14 residues.

To note about this clone: The read terminates 3 residues before the CDR3 end, so the remaining end is supplied by the germline J gene. This rearrangement joins TRBV5-1 to TRBJ2-3; possible D gene TRBD2, 7 bases. CDR1 is SGHRS, CDR2 YFSETQ, per germline. The CDR3 totals 17 residues. Incomplete CDR3 DNA: TGCGCCAGCAGCTTGGCCCTTGGCGGGGGCCCCCAAGAGACG. It encodes CASSLALGGGPQET. The CDR3, in full, reads CASSLALGGGPQETQYF.

This clone is deemed medium-sized by its frequency. Read coverage stops 3 residues before the CDR3 terminus; the germline J gene supplies the remainder. This chain connects TRBV29-1 to TRBJ2-7; 10 bases are a match to TRBD1. Trimming cost V 6 bases and J 2 bases; bases outside gene matches: 4. The CDR3 length is 13 residues. CDR1 is SQVTM, CDR2 ANQGSEA, per germline. The DNA read from the CDR3 is TGCAGCGTCCCCGGACAGGGGGCCTACGAG. This encodes CSVPGQGAYE. The CDR3 reads in full as CSVPGQGAYEQYF.

This clone is identified as medium-sized from frequency. At one end, the junction sequence differs from germline, possibly due to a read error. The read falls 3 residues short of the CDR3 end, and the missing part is taken from the germline J gene. The chain combines TRBV19 with TRBJ1-1; maybe TRBD1 (5 bases). The CDR3 sequence is 12 residues long. Germline CDR1 LNHDA, CDR2 SQIVND (reference sequence). The CDR3 bases that were read are TGTGCCAGCAGTATGAGGGGCACTGAA. This translates into CASSMRGTE. The CDR3, in full, reads CASSMRGTEAFF.

This clone is deemed medium-sized by its frequency. The CDR3 end is not reached by the read, which stops 3 residues before it; the germline J gene fills it in. The rearrangement uses TRBV18 and TRBJ1-1; possible D gene TRBD1, 5 bases. Germline-derived CDR1 and CDR2 are KGHSH and LQKENI. The CDR3 runs 14 residues. Trimming stripped 1 base from V and 0 bases from J, with 6 bases between. The sequenced part of the CDR3 DNA is TGTGCCAGCTCACCACAGGGGCTGAACACTGAA. As protein: CASSPQGLNTE. The whole CDR3 sequence reads CASSPQGLNTEAFF.

To note about this clone: The sequence runs out 3 residues before the end of the CDR3; the remainder is reconstructed from the germline J gene. The gene calls are TRBV7-9 and TRBJ2-7, with D unresolved. V was pared by 1 base and J by 6 bases, with 16 bases between. The CDR3 totals 15 residues. Germline-derived CDR1 and CDR2 are SEHNR and FQNEAQ (reference sequence). This chain's CDR3 is CASSLGDSGSGEQYF. The part of the CDR3 DNA that was read is TGTGCCAGCAGCTTAGGCGACTCCGGGTCCGGCGAG.